A single sample gave rise to the 25 T cell receptor beta chains below, sequenced in a study of T-cell memory formation after mild COVID-19. TCRdb recomputed calls from the 5' RACE reads with MiXCR, one row per CDR3 protein. The sample lists hundreds of thousands of distinct CDR3 sequences; roughly 15% were seen once. The sample was PBMCs or a T cell subset sorted from them (not recorded which). Every receptor here comes from a man aged 18 to 30 who had mild COVID-19 (a few samples of this study predate the infection). Cell type and time point are not known.

This clonotype has just a few counts. The chain combines TRBV12-3 or TRBV12-4 with TRBJ1-5, with D tentatively TRBD1 (6 bases). V dropped 8 bases and J dropped 6 bases, with 14 bases sitting between them. The CDR3 contains 13 residues. The chain's CDR3 is CASAAGVSQPQHF. CDR3 coding DNA: TGTGCCAGCGCGGCAGGGGTCAGTCAGCCCCAGCATTTT.

The chain is built from TRBV12-3 or TRBV12-4 and TRBJ2-5; D is undetermined. V lost 6 bases and J 7 bases, leaving 15 bases between the germline ends. The CDR3 sequence is 13 residues long. DNA of the CDR3: TGTGCCAGCAGGAGACCAGGAGATCGGACCCAGTACTTC. Encoded protein: CASRRPGDRTQYF.

The table lists this clonotype with many counts. The chain uses TRBV20-1 and TRBJ2-3; the D is unclear. The CDR3 extends over 12 amino acids. Looked up from germline, CDR1 is DFQATT and CDR2 is SNEGSKA (reference sequence). Trimming removed 1 base at V and 1 base at J, with 3 bases between. The CDR3 nucleotides are TGCAGTGCTAGAGGGGGCACAGATACGCAGTATTTT. It codes for CSARGGTDTQYF.

The chain carries TRBV7-2 and TRBJ2-3; D is perhaps TRBD1 (5 bases). The CDR3 loop spans 16 amino acids. Per the germline V gene, CDR1 is SGHTA and CDR2 is FQGNSA. V was trimmed by 1 base and J by 2 bases, leaving 13 bases between them. For the CDR3, the DNA is TGTGCCAGCAGCTTAGTGGGTGGGGCCCTCACAGATACGCAGTATTTT. It translates to CASSLVGGALTDTQYF.

This clonotype occurred a few times. The chain uses TRBV27 and TRBJ2-3, with D perhaps matching TRBD2 (6 bases). Trimming pared 2 bases from V and 0 bases from J, leaving 9 bases between. CDR3 length equals 15 residues. In germline, CDR1 is MNHEY, CDR2 SMNVEV (reference sequence). CDR3 nucleotides: TGTGCCAGCAGTTTACAGGGACTTAGCACAGATACGCAGTATTTT. Protein: CASSLQGLSTDTQYF.

The sample holds a few counts of this clonotype. The chain has TRBV7-3 and TRBJ1-2; no reliable D call. This CDR3 spans 15 amino acids. CDR1 and CDR2 (germline): SGHTA, FQGTGA. Trimming left V 5 bases short and J 4 bases short, with 17 bases between. In DNA form, the CDR3 reads TGTGCCAGCAGCCCACGGGGTTCTGGCCCCTATGGCTACACCTTC. It yields the protein CASSPRGSGPYGYTF.

This clonotype was counted between two and nine times. The chain couples TRBV5-1 to TRBJ1-1; a weak D match, TRBD1 (5 bases). The CDR3 covers 15 residues. CDR1 is SGHRS and CDR2 is YFSETQ in the germline V gene. Between the trimmed V and J ends, which lost 4 bases and 1 base, there was a span of 14 bases. The CDR3 DNA is TGCGCCAGCAGCCAGCTGTCGGGACGGAACACTGAAGCTTTCTTT. Translated, it gives CASSQLSGRNTEAFF.

The chain couples TRBV2 to TRBJ2-7; 9 bases map to TRBD2. The length of the CDR3 is 21 residues. The J segment lost 4 bases and the V segment lost 2 bases, leaving 24 bases of the junction unmatched. Germline assignment: CDR1 SNHLY and CDR2 FYNNEI. CDR3 coding DNA: TGTGCCAGCAGTGAACCGGGGGCTCAGAGTAGCGGGGGCCAAAAGCGATACGAGCAGTACTTC. This codes for CASSEPGAQSSGGQKRYEQYF.

This clonotype was detected a few times. The CDR3 DNA follows: TGCAGCGTTCTCTGGGTTGGCGAGCAGTTCTTC. Protein: CSVLWVGEQFF. The J gene is TRBJ2-1, the V gene TRBV29-1; no reliable D call. Trimming took 5 bases from V and 10 from J, leaving 12 bases between them. The CDR3 consists of 11 residues. The germline gives CDR1 SQVTM, CDR2 ANQGSEA.

This clonotype has just a few counts. V gene TRBV7-2 combines with J gene TRBJ2-1, with 7 bases matching TRBD1. Germline lookup yields CDR1 SGHTA and CDR2 FQGNSA. The CDR3 is made up of 14 amino acids. Losses at the gene ends were 7 bases for V and 5 bases for J; bases not matched to a gene: 8. CDR3 region: CASTHGTANNEQFF. In DNA, the CDR3 is TGTGCCAGCACCCACGGGACAGCTAACAATGAGCAGTTCTTC. Full variable domain (missing parts from reference TRBV7-2 and TRBJ2-1): GAGVSQSPSNKVTEKGKDVELRCDPISGHTALYWYRQSLGQGLEFLIYFQGNSAPDKSGLPSDRFSAERTGGSVSTLTIQRTQQEDSAVYLCASTHGTANNEQFFGPGTRLTVL.

This clonotype was detected a few times. The chain combines TRBV5-5 with TRBJ1-4; TRBD1 aligns across 9 bases. V lost 5 bases, J lost 13 bases, and 18 bases stayed unmatched. This CDR3 has 16 amino acids. The V gene's germline CDR1 is SGHKS and CDR2 YYEKEE (reference sequence). CDR3 DNA: TGTGCCAGCAGTTCACCGGGACAGGGTATTAATGAGGGACTGTTTTTT. It is translated as CASSSPGQGINEGLFF.

This chain links TRBV7-9 with TRBJ2-5; tentatively, D is TRBD2 (5 bases). The CDR3 is made up of 13 amino acids. Germline V gene data show CDR1 as SEHNR and CDR2 as FQNEAQ (reference sequence). Trimming took 5 bases from V and 1 from J, leaving 8 bases between them. The CDR3 sequence is CASSHLAQETQYF. The CDR3 DNA reads as TGTGCCAGCAGCCACCTAGCCCAAGAGACCCAGTACTTC.

The CDR3 bases are TGCGCCAGCAGCCGCCTCCCCCAGACAGTAAACACTGAAGCTTTCTTT. Its protein is CASSRLPQTVNTEAFF. V is TRBV4-1 and J is TRBJ1-1; TRBD1 is a possible D gene (5 bases). The V gene lost 4 bases and the J gene lost 2 bases, with 17 bases spanning the gap. Germline V lookup: CDR1 MGHRA, CDR2 YSYEKL. The CDR3 spans 16 residues.

This clonotype was seen a handful of times. The rearrangement uses TRBV13 and TRBJ1-1; D possibly corresponds to TRBD1 (5 bases). Germline assignment: CDR1 PRHDT and CDR2 FYEKMQ (reference sequence). The V end lost 1 base, the J end lost 6 bases, and 18 bases lay between the germline ends. This CDR3 is 16 amino acids long. The CDR3, as DNA: TGTGCCAGCAGCTTAGAGGTGTGGAGGGGAATGTCTGAAGCTTTCTTT. Its protein product is CASSLEVWRGMSEAFF.

This sequence joins TRBV6-5 and TRBJ2-1; the D gene is possibly TRBD2 (5 bases). This CDR3 region has 17 residues. The V end was cut by 8 bases, the J end by 1 base, with 21 bases between. The germline V gene encodes CDR1 MNHEY and CDR2 SVGAGI. This CDR3 is CASSKRHGVKSYNEQFF. CDR3 bases: TGTGCCAGCTCAAAAAGGCACGGGGTCAAGTCCTACAATGAGCAGTTCTTC.

DNA for the CDR3: TGTGCCAGCAGCCCCTCCAGGGGGGCAGATACGCAGTATTTT. Translated: CASSPSRGADTQYF. The rearrangement uses TRBV13 and TRBJ2-3, with D maybe TRBD1 (7 bases). V was trimmed by 5 bases and J by 4 bases, leaving 13 bases between them. Germline values: CDR1 PRHDT, CDR2 FYEKMQ (reference sequence). The CDR3 length is 14 residues.

This clonotype appeared a few times. This may stem from a read error, because a much larger clone lies one nucleotide away. The genes are TRBV7-8 and TRBJ2-2; TRBD2 might be the D (5 bases). The germline gives CDR1 SGHVS, CDR2 FQNEAQ. This CDR3 is built from 13 residues. The CDR3 DNA is TGTGCCAGTCAGGACGCGAACACCGGGGAGCTGATTTTT. Translation: CASQDANTGELIF. The entire variable domain, with the rest obtained from reference TRBV7-8 and TRBJ2-2, is as follows: GAGVSQSPRYKVAKRGQDVALRCDPISGHVSLFWYQQALGQGPEFLTYFQNEAQLDKSGLPSDRFFAERPEGSVSTLKIQRTQQEDSAVYLCASQDANTGELIFGEGSRLTVL.

This clonotype occurred many times. The rearrangement uses TRBV20-1 and TRBJ2-5, with 7 positions matching TRBD2. This CDR3 is built from 14 residues. The V gene end was trimmed by 5 bases and the J gene end by 5 bases; junction bases not matched to a gene: 11. Germline loops: CDR1 DFQATT, CDR2 SNEGSKA (reference sequence). The CDR3 sequence: CSAWTRSFGETQYF. CDR3 nucleotide sequence: TGCAGTGCTTGGACTAGGAGTTTCGGGGAGACCCAGTACTTC.

This clonotype has more than one count but fewer than ten. The genes are TRBV6-6 and TRBJ2-3; D remains ambiguous. CDR3 length: 14 residues. In germline, CDR1 is MNHNY, CDR2 SVGAGI (reference sequence). Trimming took 6 bases from V and 4 from J, leaving 14 bases between them. The CDR3 nucleotides are TGTGCCAGCAGAAAGGGCCCAGTATCAGATACGCAGTATTTT. Its protein is CASRKGPVSDTQYF.

V gene TRBV20-1 combines with J gene TRBJ1-4, with D uncertain. Trimming removed 4 bases from V and 0 bases from J, with 6 bases in between. The V gene's germline CDR1 is DFQATT and CDR2 SNEGSKA (reference sequence). The CDR3 has 13 amino acids. In DNA, the CDR3 is TGCAGTGCTATCTACGCAACTAATGAAAAACTGTTTTTT. Protein sequence: CSAIYATNEKLFF.

There are a few counts of this clonotype. The rearrangement joins TRBV9 to TRBJ2-2; no reliable D call. CDR1 is SGDLS, CDR2 YYNGEE, per germline. V was cut by 3 bases and J by 8 bases, with 17 bases left in between. CDR3 size: 15 residues. Here the CDR3 DNA reads TGTGCCAGCAGCGCAAGACTGCCCCCCGGGGGGGAGCTGTTTTTT. Its protein product is CASSARLPPGGELFF.

Many counts were recorded for this clonotype. The gene calls are TRBV12-3 or TRBV12-4 and TRBJ2-7; no clear D gene. There are 9 residues in the CDR3. Deletions cut 9 bases from V and 5 bases from J, with 5 bases between. The CDR3 sequence is CARKNEQYF. In nucleotides, the CDR3 is TGTGCCAGGAAAAACGAGCAGTACTTC.

The chain carries TRBV12-3 or TRBV12-4 and TRBJ1-2; maybe TRBD1 (6 bases). The CDR3 has 15 residues. V was clipped by 1 base and J by 6 bases, with 15 bases between them. The CDR3 coding sequence is TGTGCCAGCAGTTTAGACCCCTGGGGGGCGGATGGCTACACCTTC. Translated, it gives CASSLDPWGADGYTF.

The rearrangement joins TRBV4-3 to TRBJ1-1; D is unresolved. The germline V gene encodes CDR1 LGHNA and CDR2 YSLEER. This CDR3 is 14 amino acids long. V shed 1 base and J shed 11 bases, with 17 bases lying between them. The DNA for the CDR3 is TGCGCCAGCAGCCAAGGTTTAGGTCATGCCGCGGCTTTCTTT. This encodes CASSQGLGHAAAFF.

At least ten counts were recorded for this clonotype. The chain uses TRBV5-6 and TRBJ2-5; D is unclear. Germline assignment: CDR1 SGHDT and CDR2 YYEEEE. The CDR3 covers 13 residues. Trimming left V 1 base short and J 4 bases short, with 8 bases between. This CDR3 reads CASSLRLGETQYF. As DNA, the CDR3 is TGTGCCAGCAGCTTGCGATTGGGAGAGACCCAGTACTTC.